This T cell receptor beta chain is from a study of blood T cells in healthy people across ages. Primers used in a second PCR of about 7 to 12 cycles were a sample-barcoded 5' primer and a J-beta primer mix. One entry per CDR3 protein, called by TCRdb with MiXCR from the 5' RACE reads. The sample has about 1.5 million distinct CDR3 sequences, under 55% seen once; the top ten hold under 5%. General study results and limits: Considered underestimates were the diversity estimates obtained from one million T cells. It was not possible, with unsorted PBMCs, to conclusively compare naive and antigen-experienced cells.

Germline assignment: CDR1 MNHEY and CDR2 SVGEGT. Trimming shortened V by 3 bases and J by 0 bases, and 17 bases separated the two germline ends. The CDR3 is made up of 17 amino acids. As concerns this clonotype: Its target is not known.

The authors isolated at least 6 million PBMCs per sample. This TCR derives from a woman aged 18 to 35 in good health. Material: blood. The chain couples TRBV6-2 or TRBV6-3 to TRBJ1-1; D is perhaps TRBD1 (5 bases). The CDR3 DNA is TGTGCCAGCAGTTATATTCAGGGAGGCTGGGTGAACACTGAAGCTTTCTTT. It codes for CASSYIQGGWVNTEAFF.